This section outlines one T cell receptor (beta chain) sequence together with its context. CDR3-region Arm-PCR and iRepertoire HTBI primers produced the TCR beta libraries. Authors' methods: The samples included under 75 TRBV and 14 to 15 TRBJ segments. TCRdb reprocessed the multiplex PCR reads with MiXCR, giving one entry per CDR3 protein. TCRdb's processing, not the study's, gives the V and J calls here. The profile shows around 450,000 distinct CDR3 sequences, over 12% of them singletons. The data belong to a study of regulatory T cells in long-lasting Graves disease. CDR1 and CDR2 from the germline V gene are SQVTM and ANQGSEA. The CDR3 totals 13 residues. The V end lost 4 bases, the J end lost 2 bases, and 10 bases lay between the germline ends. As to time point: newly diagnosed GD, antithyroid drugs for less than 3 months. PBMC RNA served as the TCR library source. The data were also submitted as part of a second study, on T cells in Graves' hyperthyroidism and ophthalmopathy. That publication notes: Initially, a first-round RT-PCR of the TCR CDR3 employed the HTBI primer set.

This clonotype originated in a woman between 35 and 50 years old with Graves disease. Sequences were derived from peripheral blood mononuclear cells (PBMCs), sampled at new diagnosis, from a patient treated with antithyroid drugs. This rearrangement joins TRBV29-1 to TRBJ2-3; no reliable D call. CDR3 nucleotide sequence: TGCAGCGTTGTTCGTGAAACCACAGATACGCAGTATTTT. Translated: CSVVRETTDTQYF.